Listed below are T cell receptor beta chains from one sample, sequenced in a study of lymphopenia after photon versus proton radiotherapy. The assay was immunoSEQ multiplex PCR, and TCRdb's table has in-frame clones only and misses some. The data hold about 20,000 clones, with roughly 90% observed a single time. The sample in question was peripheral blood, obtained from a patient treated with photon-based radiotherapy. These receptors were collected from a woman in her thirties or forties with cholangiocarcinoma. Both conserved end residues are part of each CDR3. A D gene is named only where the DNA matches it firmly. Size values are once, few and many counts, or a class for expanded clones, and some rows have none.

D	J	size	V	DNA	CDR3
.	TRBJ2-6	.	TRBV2	TGTGCCAGCATTGGTGCGGTACTGGGGGCCAACGTCCTGACTTTC	CASIGAVLGANVLTF
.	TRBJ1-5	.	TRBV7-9	TGTGCCAGCAGCCAACAGGGTCAGCCCCAGCATTTT	CASSQQGQPQHF
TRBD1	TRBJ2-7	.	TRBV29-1	TGCAGCGTTCTACCCCAGGGGGAGCTTTACGAGCAGTACTTC	CSVLPQGELYEQYF
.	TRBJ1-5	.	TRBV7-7	TGTTGTTGGGGCAGGGTCGCTGGGAATCAGCCCCAGCATTTT	CCWGRVAGNQPQHF
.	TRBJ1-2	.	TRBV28	TGTGCCAGCAGTTACAAGATCGGGAGCTATGGCTACACCTTC	CASSYKIGSYGYTF
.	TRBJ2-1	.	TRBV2	TGTGCCGAGAAAAGGGATTACAATGAGCAGTTCTTC	CAEKRDYNEQFF
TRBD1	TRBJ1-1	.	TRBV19	TGTGCCAGTAGTATTTCAGGGGGAATGAACACTGAAGCTTTCTTT	CASSISGGMNTEAFF
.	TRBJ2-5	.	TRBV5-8	TGTGCCAGCAGCTTGGGGCCCGAGAAGACCCAGTACTTC	CASSLGPEKTQYF
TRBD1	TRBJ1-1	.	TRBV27	TGTGCCAGCAGTTTTGACAGGGGGCTCGGCACTGAAGCTTTCTTT	CASSFDRGLGTEAFF
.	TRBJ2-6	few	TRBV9	TGTGCCAGCAGCGTAGAGGGCTCTGGGGCCAACGTCCTGACTTTC	CASSVEGSGANVLTF
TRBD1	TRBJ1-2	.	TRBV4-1	TGCGCCAGCAGCCAGCCGGGACAGAGAATAAAGGGCTACACCTTC	CASSQPGQRIKGYTF
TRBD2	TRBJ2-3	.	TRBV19	TGTGCCAGTAGTATCCGGCTAGCGGGGTCCTCCTACACAGATACGCAGTATTTT	CASSIRLAGSSYTDTQYF
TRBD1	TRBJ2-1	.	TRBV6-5	TGTGCCAGCAGTTTAGGACAGGGTGCCGATGAGCAGTTCTTC	CASSLGQGADEQFF
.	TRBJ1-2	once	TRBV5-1	TGCGCCAGCAGCTTGGAATCGGGGGCTAACTATGGCTACACCTTC	CASSLESGANYGYTF
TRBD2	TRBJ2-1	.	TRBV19	TGTGCCAGTAGTATTTTGTCTAGCGGGAGCTCCTACAATGAGCAGTTCTTC	CASSILSSGSSYNEQFF
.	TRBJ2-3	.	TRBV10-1	TGCGCCAGCAGTGAGTCGCAGGGGGGAGGCACAGATACGCAGTATTTT	CASSESQGGGTDTQYF
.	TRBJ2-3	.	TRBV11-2	TGTGCCAGCAGCCGCACGGGGAAATACACAGATACGCAGTATTTT	CASSRTGKYTDTQYF
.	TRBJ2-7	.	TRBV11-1	TGTGCCAGCAGCCCCCTGGACTTCCGATACGAGCAGTACTTC	CASSPLDFRYEQYF
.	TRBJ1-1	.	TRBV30	TGTGCCTGGAGTTTGCAGAAGGCTGAAGCTTTCTTT	CAWSLQKAEAFF
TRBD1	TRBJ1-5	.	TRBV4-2	TGTGCCAGCAGAACCGGGACAGGGGGCGATCAGCCCCAGCATTTT	CASRTGTGGDQPQHF
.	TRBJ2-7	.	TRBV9	TGTGCCAGCAGCGTAGGGGCAGGGATTTCCTACGAGCAGTACTTC	CASSVGAGISYEQYF
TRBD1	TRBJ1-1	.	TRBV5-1	TGCGCCAGCAGCCCCCAGACAGGGGAGGTTGAAGCTTTCTTT	CASSPQTGEVEAFF